The entry below gives a single T cell receptor (beta chain) sequence along with its context. This entry is derived from a study of blood T cell repertoires in COVID-19. Overall study context: The samples span acute and convalescent COVID-19 from the United States, Italy and Spain.

The method was immunoSEQ multiplex PCR; TCRdb's version includes in-frame clones alone and lacks a portion of them. The sample lists 97,000 or so clones; just over 90% were seen once. This sequence was found in a middle-aged man with acute or convalescent COVID-19. Sequencing was carried out using peripheral blood.

For the CDR3, the DNA is TGTGCCAGCAGCGGGGACATCGGCTATTCACCCCTCCACTTT. It is translated as CASSGDIGYSPLHF. This sequence joins TRBV11-3 and TRBJ1-6; a possible D gene is TRBD1 (6 bases). This CDR3 spans 14 amino acids. CDR1 and CDR2 from the germline V gene are SGHNT and YENEEA. V lost 5 bases to trimming and J lost 8 bases, with 13 bases between them.